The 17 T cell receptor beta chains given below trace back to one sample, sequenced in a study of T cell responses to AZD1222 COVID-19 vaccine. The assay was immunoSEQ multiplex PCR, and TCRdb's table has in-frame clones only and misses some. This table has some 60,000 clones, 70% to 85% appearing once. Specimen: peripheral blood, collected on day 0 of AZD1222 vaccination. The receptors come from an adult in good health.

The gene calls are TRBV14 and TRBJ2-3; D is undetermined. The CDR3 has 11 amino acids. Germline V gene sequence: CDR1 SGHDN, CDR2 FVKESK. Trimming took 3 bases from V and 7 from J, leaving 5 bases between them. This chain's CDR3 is CASSHSYTQYF. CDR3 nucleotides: TGTGCCAGCAGCCATTCATATACGCAGTATTTT.

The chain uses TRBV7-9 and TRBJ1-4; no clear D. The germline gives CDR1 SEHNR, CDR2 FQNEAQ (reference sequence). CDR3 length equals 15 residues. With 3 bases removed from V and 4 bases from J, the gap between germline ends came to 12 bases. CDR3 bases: TGTGCCAGCAGCTTGTCTCGGGCGTTTAATGAAAAACTGTTTTTT. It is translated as CASSLSRAFNEKLFF.

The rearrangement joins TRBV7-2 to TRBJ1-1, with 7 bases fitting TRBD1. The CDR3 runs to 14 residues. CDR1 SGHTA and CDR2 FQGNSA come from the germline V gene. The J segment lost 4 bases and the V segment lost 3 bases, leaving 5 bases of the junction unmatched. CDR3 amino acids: CASSFSGGATEAFF. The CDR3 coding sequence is TGTGCCAGCAGCTTTTCAGGGGGGGCCACTGAAGCTTTCTTT.

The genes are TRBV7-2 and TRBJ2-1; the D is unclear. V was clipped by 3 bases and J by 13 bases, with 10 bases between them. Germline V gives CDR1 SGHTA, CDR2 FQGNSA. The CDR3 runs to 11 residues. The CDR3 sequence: CASSFILSQFF. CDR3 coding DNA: TGTGCCAGCAGCTTTATCTTATCTCAGTTCTTC.

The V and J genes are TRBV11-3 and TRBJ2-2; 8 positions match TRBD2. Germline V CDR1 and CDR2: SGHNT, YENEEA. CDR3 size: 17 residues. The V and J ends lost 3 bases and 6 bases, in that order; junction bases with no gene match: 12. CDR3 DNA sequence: TGTGCCAGCAGCTTGGCGGGGGGTTCAACCCTGCCCGGGGAGCTGTTTTTT. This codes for CASSLAGGSTLPGELFF.

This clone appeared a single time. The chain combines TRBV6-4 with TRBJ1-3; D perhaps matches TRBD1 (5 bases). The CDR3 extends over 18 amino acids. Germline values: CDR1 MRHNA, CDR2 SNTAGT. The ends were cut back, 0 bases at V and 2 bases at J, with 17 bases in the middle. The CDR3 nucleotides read TGTGCCAGCAGTGACTCGAGGGACCCGGACGATCCTGGAAACACCATATATTTT. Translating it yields CASSDSRDPDDPGNTIYF.

CDR3 bases: TGTGCCAGCAGCCAGCCCGGGGCCAATCAGCCCCAGCATTTT. Protein sequence: CASSQPGANQPQHF. The genes are TRBV6-6 and TRBJ1-5, with TRBD1 as a possible D gene (5 bases). V was pared by 6 bases and J by 3 bases, with 12 bases between. Germline values: CDR1 MNHNY, CDR2 SVGAGI (reference sequence). The CDR3 loop spans 14 amino acids.

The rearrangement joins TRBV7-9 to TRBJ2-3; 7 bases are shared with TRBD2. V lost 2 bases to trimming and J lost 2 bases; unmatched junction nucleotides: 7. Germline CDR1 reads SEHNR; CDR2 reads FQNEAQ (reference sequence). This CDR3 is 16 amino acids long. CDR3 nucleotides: TGTGCCAGCAGCTTAAGACTAGCAGAACACACAGATACGCAGTATTTT. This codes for CASSLRLAEHTDTQYF.

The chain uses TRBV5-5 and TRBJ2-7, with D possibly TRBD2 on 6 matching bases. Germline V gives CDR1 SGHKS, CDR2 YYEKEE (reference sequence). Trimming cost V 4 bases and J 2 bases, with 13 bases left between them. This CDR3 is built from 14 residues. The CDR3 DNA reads TGTGCCAGCAGCCTCCGGGACTTCGCCTACGAGCAGTACTTC. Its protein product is CASSLRDFAYEQYF.

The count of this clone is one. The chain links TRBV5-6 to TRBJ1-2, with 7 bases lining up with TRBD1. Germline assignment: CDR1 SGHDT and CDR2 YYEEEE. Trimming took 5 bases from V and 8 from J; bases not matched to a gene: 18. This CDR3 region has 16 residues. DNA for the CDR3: TGTGCCAGCAGAATCGGGGACAGACGAGGTTGGGGCGGCTACACCTTC. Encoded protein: CASRIGDRRGWGGYTF.

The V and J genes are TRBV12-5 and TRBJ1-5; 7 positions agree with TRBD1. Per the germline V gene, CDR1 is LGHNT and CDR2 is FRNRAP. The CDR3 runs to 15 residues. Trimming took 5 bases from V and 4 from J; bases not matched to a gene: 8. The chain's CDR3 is CASGGPWGQNQPQHF. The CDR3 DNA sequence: TGTGCTAGTGGTGGTCCGTGGGGACAGAATCAGCCCCAGCATTTT. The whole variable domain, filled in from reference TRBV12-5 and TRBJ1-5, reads DARVTQTPRHKVTEMGQEVTMRCQPILGHNTVFWYRQTMMQGLELLAYFRNRAPLDDSGMPKDRFSAEMPDATLATLKIQPSEPRDSAVYFCASGGPWGQNQPQHFGDGTRLSIL.

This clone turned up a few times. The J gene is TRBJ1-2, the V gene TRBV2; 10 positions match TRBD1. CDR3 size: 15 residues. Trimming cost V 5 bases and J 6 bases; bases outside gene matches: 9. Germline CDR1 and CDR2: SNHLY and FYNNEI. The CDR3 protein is CASSRPGQGRHGYTF. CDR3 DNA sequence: TGTGCCAGCAGTCGTCCGGGACAGGGGCGCCATGGCTACACCTTC.

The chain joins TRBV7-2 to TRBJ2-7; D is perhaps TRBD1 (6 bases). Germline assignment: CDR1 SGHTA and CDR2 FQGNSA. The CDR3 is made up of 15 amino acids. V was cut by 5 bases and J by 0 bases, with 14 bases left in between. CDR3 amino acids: CASSPLGGSSYEQYF. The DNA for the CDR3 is TGTGCCAGCAGCCCCTTAGGGGGTAGCTCCTACGAGCAGTACTTC. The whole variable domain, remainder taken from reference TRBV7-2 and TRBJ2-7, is GAGVSQSPSNKVTEKGKDVELRCDPISGHTALYWYRQSLGQGLEFLIYFQGNSAPDKSGLPSDRFSAERTGGSVSTLTIQRTQQEDSAVYLCASSPLGGSSYEQYFGPGTRLTVT.

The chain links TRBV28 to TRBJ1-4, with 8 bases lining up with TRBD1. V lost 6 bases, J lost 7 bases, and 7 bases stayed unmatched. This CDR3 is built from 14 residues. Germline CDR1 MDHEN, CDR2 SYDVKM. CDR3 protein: CASRAGGFFEKLFF. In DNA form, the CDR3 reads TGTGCCAGCAGGGCAGGGGGCTTCTTTGAAAAACTGTTTTTT.

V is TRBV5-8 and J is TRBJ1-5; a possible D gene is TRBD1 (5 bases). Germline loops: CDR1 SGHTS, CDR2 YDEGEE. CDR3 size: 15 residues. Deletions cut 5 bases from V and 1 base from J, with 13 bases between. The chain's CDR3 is CASRPRGNSNQPQHF. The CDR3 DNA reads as TGTGCCAGCAGACCCCGGGGGAACAGCAATCAGCCCCAGCATTTT.

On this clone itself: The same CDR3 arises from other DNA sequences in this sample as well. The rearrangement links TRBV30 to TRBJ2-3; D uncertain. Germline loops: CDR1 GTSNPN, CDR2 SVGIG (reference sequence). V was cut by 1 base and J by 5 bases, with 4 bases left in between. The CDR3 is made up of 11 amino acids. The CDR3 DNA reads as TGTGCCTGGAGTGGGGTAGATACGCAGTATTTT. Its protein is CAWSGVDTQYF.

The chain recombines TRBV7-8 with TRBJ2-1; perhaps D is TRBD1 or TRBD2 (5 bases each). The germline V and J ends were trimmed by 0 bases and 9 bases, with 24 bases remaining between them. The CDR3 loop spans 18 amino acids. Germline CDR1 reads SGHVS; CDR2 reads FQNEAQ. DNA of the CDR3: TGTGCCAGCAGCTTAGCCTATAACCGGGACGGCCTTTTCATTGAGCAGTTCTTC. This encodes CASSLAYNRDGLFIEQFF.